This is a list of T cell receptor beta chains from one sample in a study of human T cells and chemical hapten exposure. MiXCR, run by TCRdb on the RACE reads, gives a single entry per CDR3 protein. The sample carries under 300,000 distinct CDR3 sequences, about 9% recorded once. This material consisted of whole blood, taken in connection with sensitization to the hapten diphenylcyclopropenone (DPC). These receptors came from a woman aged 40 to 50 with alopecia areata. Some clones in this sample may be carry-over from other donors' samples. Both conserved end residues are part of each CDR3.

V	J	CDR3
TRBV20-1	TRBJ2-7	CSARGQYEQYF
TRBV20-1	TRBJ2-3	CSASAGLDTQYF
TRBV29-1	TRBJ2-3	CSVEDPPGRANTQYF
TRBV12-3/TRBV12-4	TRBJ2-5	CASSFSASGFGETQYF
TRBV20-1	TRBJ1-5	CSASLFEENQPQHF
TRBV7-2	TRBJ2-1	CASSPARSDRVYNEQFF
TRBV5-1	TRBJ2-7	CASSPSQGAGYEQYF
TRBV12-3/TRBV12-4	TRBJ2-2	CASRPLANTGELFF
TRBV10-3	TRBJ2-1	CAISVAGSYNEQFF
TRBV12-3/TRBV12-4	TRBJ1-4	CASSFSATNEKLFF
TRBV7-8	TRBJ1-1	CASSSGQGIGGTEAFF
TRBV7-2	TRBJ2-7	CASSATWDRGGQYF
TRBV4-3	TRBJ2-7	CASSQLSDESYEQYF
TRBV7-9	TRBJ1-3	CASSLEGGGNTIYF
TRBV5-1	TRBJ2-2	CASSLVGSAGELFF
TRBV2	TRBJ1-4	CASSVNNEKLFF
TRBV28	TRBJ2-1	CATLFPGLAEGNEQFF
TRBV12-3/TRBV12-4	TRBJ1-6	CASSLGAGNSPLHF
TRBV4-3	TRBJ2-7	CASSMETGGAFHEQYF
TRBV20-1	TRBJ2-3	CSAEPGQGSDTQYF
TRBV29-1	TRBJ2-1	CSVVESLRPNEQFF
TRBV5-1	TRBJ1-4	CASSLFSVSEKLFF
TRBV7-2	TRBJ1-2	CASSLIPVANYGYTF
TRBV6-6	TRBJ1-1	CASNNPRVEGNTEAFF
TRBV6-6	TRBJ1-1	CASSFTAGTSSRNTEAFF
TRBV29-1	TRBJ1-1	CSVEAWGVNTEAFF
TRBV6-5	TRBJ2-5	CASSYSTSGTLAGGETQYF
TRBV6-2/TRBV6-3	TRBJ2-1	CASVLVPGLAGAEQFF
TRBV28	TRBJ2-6	CASSPDRASGANVLTF
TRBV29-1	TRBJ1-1	CSGTGSGTEAFF
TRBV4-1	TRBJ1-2	CASTAQGAANYGYTF
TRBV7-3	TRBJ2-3	CASSQGQGATDTQYF
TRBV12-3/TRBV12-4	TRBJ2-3	CASSLSPLLAGGGDTQYF
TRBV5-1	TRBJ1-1	CASSVVGGGYGMNTEAFF
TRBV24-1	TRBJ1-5	CATSDSRQGGDQPQHF
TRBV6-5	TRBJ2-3	CASSIQGRTDTQYF
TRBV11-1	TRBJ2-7	CASSRWTGGGYEQYF
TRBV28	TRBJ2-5	CASSWTGQETQYF
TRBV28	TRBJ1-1	CASSFEGGTEAFF
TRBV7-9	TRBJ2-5	CASQRDESETQYF
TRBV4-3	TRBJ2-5	CASSQETSRVGLKGETQYF
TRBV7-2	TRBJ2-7	CASRPGPSEQYF
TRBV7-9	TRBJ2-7	CASSGVYSSYEQYF
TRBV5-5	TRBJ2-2	CASSFRTPNTGELFF
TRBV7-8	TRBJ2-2	CAGDRTGELFF
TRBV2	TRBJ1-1	CASRAGSLRTEAFF
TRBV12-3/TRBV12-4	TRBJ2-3	CASGQDSADTQYF
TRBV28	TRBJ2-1	CASSSYHVYRNEQFF
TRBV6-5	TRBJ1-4	CASKAGTGTLFF
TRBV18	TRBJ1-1	CASSPPSQTEAFF
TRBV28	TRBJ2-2	CASSRDRGLTGELFF
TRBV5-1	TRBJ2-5	CASSLARPGETQYF
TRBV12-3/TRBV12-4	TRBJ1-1	CASSLEVNTEAFF
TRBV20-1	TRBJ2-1	CSARDSGRAVDEQFF
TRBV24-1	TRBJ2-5	CATTGPGGTQYF
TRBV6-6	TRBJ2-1	CASSGSGRALNEQFF
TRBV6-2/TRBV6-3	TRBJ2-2	CASIQGSFTGELFF
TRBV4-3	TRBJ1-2	CASSQDTKGRDYGYTF
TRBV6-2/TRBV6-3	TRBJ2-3	CASRITGGADTQYF